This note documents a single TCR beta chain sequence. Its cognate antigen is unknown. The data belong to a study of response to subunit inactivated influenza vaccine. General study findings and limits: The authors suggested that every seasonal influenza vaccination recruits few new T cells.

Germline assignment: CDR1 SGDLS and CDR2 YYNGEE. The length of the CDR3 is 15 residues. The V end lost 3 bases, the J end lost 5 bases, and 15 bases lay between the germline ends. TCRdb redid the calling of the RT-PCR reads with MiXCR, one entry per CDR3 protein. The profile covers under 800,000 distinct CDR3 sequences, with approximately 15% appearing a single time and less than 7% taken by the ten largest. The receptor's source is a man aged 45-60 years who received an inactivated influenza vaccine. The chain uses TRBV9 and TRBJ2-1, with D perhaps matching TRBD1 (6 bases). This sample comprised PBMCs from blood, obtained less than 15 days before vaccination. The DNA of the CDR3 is TGTGCCAGCAGCGCGCCCCAGGGGTCTGACAATGAGCAGTTCTTC. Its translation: CASSAPQGSDNEQFF.